This TCR beta chain derives from a study of shared clonotypes between healthy human individuals. Study information: Donor ages ranged 18 to 49 years: a couple of women, a few men.

Sorted-subset replicate PCR reactions were performed with about 200 ng DNA, corresponding to roughly 30,000 T cell genomes. The repertoire was sequenced with immunoSEQ multiplex PCR; TCRdb's copy has only in-frame clones and lacks some. In the table there are over 950,000 clones, 60% to 80% of which are singletons. This clone was seen only a few times. CDR3 length equals 15 residues. The germline CDR1 and CDR2 sequences are SGHRS and YFSETQ. Trimming took 3 bases from V and 9 from J; bases not matched to a gene: 7. Donors comprised healthy HIV-negative adults lacking recent acute infections or vaccinations. Subsets obtained from CD4+ cells comprised CD45RA+ naive and CD45RA-negative memory cells.

The chain links TRBV5-1 to TRBJ2-1; the match to TRBD2 covers 12 bases. The TCR originated in a young man in good health. Some clones in this sample may be carry-over from other donors' samples. The sample was memory CD4+ T cells from PBMCs. Subset specified: CD45RA-negative fraction. Written as DNA, the CDR3 is TGCGCCAGCAGCTGGACTAGCGGGGATGGGAGTGAGCAGTTCTTC. Protein: CASSWTSGDGSEQFF.